The 9 T cell receptor beta chains in this list originate from one sample, sequenced in a study of T cell responses to AZD1222 COVID-19 vaccine. Generated by immunoSEQ multiplex PCR, the TCRdb table keeps only in-frame clones and is missing some. The top ten hold 5.5% to 8% of the sample, which has 90,000 to 120,000 clones, around 92% seen once. The sequenced sample was peripheral blood, obtained on day 0 of AZD1222 vaccination. Receptors originate from an adult in good health.

The CDR3 loop reads CASSVSLGQNTGELFF. The CDR3, as DNA: TGCGCCAGCAGCGTCTCCCTAGGCCAGAACACCGGGGAGCTGTTTTTT. The chain is built from TRBV5-1 and TRBJ2-2; no firm D call. There are 16 residues in the CDR3. Germline loops: CDR1 SGHRS, CDR2 YFSETQ. Trimming removed 4 bases from V and 1 base from J, with 14 bases in between. The whole variable domain, remainder taken from reference TRBV5-1 and TRBJ2-2, is KAGVTQTPRYLIKTRGQQVTLSCSPISGHRSVSWYQQTPGQGLQFLFEYFSETQRNKGNFPGRFSGRQFSNSRSEMNVSTLELGDSALYLCASSVSLGQNTGELFFGEGSRLTVL.

The chain has TRBV7-2 and TRBJ1-6; D is unresolved. Germline loops: CDR1 SGHTA, CDR2 FQGNSA. The CDR3 has 14 residues. V was pared by 1 base and J by 7 bases, with 8 bases between. CDR3 nucleotides: TGTGCCAGCAGCTTAGTGTGGCAGAATTCACCCCTCCACTTT. This translates into CASSLVWQNSPLHF.

This clone was observed a few times. The V and J genes are TRBV12-3 or TRBV12-4 and TRBJ1-6; D possibly corresponds to TRBD1 (5 bases). The CDR3 runs to 12 residues. Trimming took off 7 bases at V and 15 bases at J, with 16 bases between the two ends. The chain's CDR3 is CASTSSGRLLHF. The CDR3 bases are TGTGCCAGCACTTCTTCGGGGCGGCTCCTCCACTTT.

V gene TRBV6-5 combines with J gene TRBJ2-7; TRBD1 matches at 9 bases. The ends lost 0 bases at V and 0 bases at J; junction bases unmatched: 3. The CDR3 spans 16 residues. Germline assignment: CDR1 MNHEY and CDR2 SVGAGI. The CDR3 is CASSYSGQGSSYEQYF. For the CDR3, the DNA is TGTGCCAGCAGTTACTCGGGACAGGGTTCCTCCTACGAGCAGTACTTC.

There are a few counts of this clone. The same CDR3 also results from other DNA sequences found in this sample. This chain uses TRBV7-9 with TRBJ2-2; D call uncertain. This CDR3 is 12 amino acids long. V gave up 1 base and J gave up 4 bases, with 1 base separating them. CDR1 is SEHNR, CDR2 FQNEAQ, per germline (reference sequence). CDR3 in DNA: TGTGCCAGCAGCTTAGGCACCGGGGAGCTGTTTTTT. This codes for CASSLGTGELFF. Together with reference TRBV7-9 and TRBJ2-2, the CDR3 gives the full variable domain: DTGVSQNPRHKITKRGQNVTFRCDPISEHNRLYWYRQTLGQGPEFLTYFQNEAQLEKSRLLSDRFSAERPKGSFSTLEIQRTEQGDSAMYLCASSLGTGELFFGEGSRLTVL.

This clone was found once. The chain joins TRBV28 to TRBJ1-5; D perhaps matches TRBD1 (5 bases). Germline CDR1 is MDHEN and CDR2 is SYDVKM. The V end lost 7 bases, the J end lost 2 bases, and 12 bases lay between the germline ends. This CDR3 has 14 amino acids. The chain's CDR3 is CASNQGGRNQPQHF. Here the CDR3 DNA reads TGTGCCAGCAACCAGGGAGGGCGCAATCAGCCCCAGCATTTT.

The V gene is TRBV5-5, the J gene TRBJ2-4, with D maybe TRBD2 (6 bases). With 5 bases removed from V and 10 bases from J, the gap between germline ends came to 16 bases. CDR1 and CDR2 (germline): SGHKS, YYEKEE (reference sequence). The length of the CDR3 is 13 residues. The CDR3 nucleotides read TGTGCCAGCAGTCCCGGCAGGGAGGATATTCAGTACTTC. Its translation: CASSPGREDIQYF.

This clone was seen only once. J is TRBJ1-6 and V is TRBV7-2; TRBD1 might be the D (5 bases). V gave up 0 bases and J gave up 5 bases, with 14 bases separating them. This CDR3 spans 17 amino acids. From germline, CDR1 is SGHTA and CDR2 FQGNSA. CDR3 sequence reads: CASSLALWGGNNSPLHF. The CDR3 nucleotides read TGTGCCAGCAGCTTAGCGCTCTGGGGGGGGAATAATTCACCCCTCCACTTT.

This clone has only one observation. V is TRBV14 and J is TRBJ1-6; D perhaps matches TRBD1 (6 bases). CDR1 and CDR2 (germline): SGHDN, FVKESK. The CDR3 covers 15 residues. V gave up 4 bases and J gave up 5 bases, with 12 bases separating them. Here the CDR3 reads CASSPGVGHNSPLHF. The CDR3 region has the DNA TGTGCCAGCAGCCCAGGGGTAGGGCATAATTCACCCCTCCACTTT.